This TCR beta chain originates from a study of Ad26.COV2.S vaccination and SARS-CoV-2 variants (dated by TCRdb to about 2021). Regarding the research as a whole: Sequencing of the TCRbeta repertoire served to evaluate the specificity and breadth of SARS-CoV-2-reactive T cell receptors following Ad26.COV2.S vaccination. A total of about 30 samples were included in the TCR-sequenced set, comprising around 19 Ad26.COV2.S vaccine recipients, 5 placebo recipients and 8 SARS-CoV-2 convalescent individuals. What the research found in general, with its limitations: Vaccine and placebo recipients had comparable non-spike TCR breadth, which fits with the vaccine containing only spike. Compared with placebo recipients, Ad26.COV2.S recipients showed higher spike-specific TCR breadth (P = 0.0014). The authors noted that the TCR breadth and depth analyses may have underestimated total T cell responses. Substantial breadth of spike-specific CD8+ and CD4+ T cell responses was reported after vaccination.

The CDR3, cysteine through phenylalanine, is 11 amino acids long. Kept here is only the CDR3 DNA, which spans 33 bases and is read in frame from base 1. The junction carries 9 bases between V and J, which are trimmed by 7 bases and 8 bases respectively. The CDR1 and CDR2 encoded by the germline V gene (reference sequence) are LNHDA and SQIVND. TCRbeta CDR3 regions were sequenced with the immunoSEQ Assay. After extraction, genomic DNA underwent amplification by bias-controlled multiplex PCR, followed by high-throughput sequencing. The study's processing was this. To quantify the absolute abundance of each unique TCRbeta CDR3 region, sequences were collapsed and filtered. Usable DNA was measured by amplifying reference genes present in all nucleated cells, and TCRbeta template counts were normalized to that usable DNA to estimate T cell fraction. Repertoire TCRs were annotated as SARS-CoV-2-specific by exact matching of V gene, CDR3 amino acid sequence and J gene to a known reactive TCR set. The reference SARS-CoV-2 TCR set was obtained from MIRA and was filtered for enrichment in COVID-19-positive ImmuneCODE repertoires, whereby public or cross-reactive TCRs were removed. Using the MIRA antigens, annotated TCRs were further analysed by specific ORF or by position within an ORF. Breadth was defined as annotated unique rearrangements over total unique productive rearrangements; depth was the summed frequency of those rearrangements. Group comparisons of TCR breadth used two-sided Wilcoxon rank-sum tests. TCRdb provides this immuneACCESS table in a form limited to in-frame rearrangements. Some clones are lacking; in checked studies, under half of them reflect an unresolved V gene, and why the rest are absent is not known. The V and J calls and clone size were taken over from that table, and D and trimming were inferred from the DNA. In this sample the table shows about 350,000 clones, around 92% of which occur a single time. The ten top clones hold 3% to 5% of the sample.

In light of the paper, this sample's time point label describes: individuals recovered from natural SARS-CoV-2 infection. In its sample, this clone was seen once. What antigen it recognizes has not been identified. The input lacks base qualities; no much larger clone sits a single base away. The chain couples TRBV19 to TRBJ1-3, with an unclear D gene assignment. The clonotype comes from a human donor who had recovered from COVID-19. Sequencing used peripheral blood, obtained after recovery from COVID-19. Read as DNA, the sequence is TGTGCCAGTATGATGGAATACACCATATATTTT. This translates into CASMMEYTIYF.